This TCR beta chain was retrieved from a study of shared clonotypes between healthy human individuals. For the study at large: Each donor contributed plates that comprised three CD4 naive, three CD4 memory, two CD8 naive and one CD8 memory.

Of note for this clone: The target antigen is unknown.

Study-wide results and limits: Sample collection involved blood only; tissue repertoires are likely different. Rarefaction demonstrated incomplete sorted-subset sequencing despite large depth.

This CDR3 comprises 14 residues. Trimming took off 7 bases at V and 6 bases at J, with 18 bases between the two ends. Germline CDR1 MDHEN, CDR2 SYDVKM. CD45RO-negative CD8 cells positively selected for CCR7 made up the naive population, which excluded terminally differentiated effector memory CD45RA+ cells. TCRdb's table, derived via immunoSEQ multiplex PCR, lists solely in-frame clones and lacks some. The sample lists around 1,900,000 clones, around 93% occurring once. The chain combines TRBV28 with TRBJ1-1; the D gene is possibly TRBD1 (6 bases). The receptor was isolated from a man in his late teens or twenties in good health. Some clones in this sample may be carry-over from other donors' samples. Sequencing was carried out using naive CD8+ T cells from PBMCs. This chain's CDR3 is CASNLKPGASEAFF. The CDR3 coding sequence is TGTGCCAGCAACTTAAAGCCAGGGGCTTCTGAAGCTTTCTTT.